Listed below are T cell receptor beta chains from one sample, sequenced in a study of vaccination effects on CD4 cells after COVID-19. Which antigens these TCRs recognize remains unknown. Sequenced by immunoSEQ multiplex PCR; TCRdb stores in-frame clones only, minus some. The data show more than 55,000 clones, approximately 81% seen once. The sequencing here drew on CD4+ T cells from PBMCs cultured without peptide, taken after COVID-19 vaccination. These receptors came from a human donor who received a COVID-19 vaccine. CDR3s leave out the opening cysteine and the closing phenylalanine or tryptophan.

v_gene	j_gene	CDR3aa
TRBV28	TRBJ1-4	ASSPPVRAIGEKLF
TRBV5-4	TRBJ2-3	ASSLQGADTQY
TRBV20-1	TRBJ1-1	SAEGRGEAF
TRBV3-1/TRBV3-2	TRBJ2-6	ASSQSDSGANVLT
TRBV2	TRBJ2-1	AGRGDYNEQF
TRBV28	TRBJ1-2	ASSFQAGKGGYGYT
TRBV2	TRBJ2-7	ASSAPGINEQY
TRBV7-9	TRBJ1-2	ASSLAGGFNYGYT
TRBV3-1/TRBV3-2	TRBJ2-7	ASSQGSGYRTYEQY
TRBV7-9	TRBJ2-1	ASSFFTRDHTDNEQF
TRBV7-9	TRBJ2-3	ASSSSGTRPTDTQY
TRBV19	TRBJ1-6	ASGGLNSPLH
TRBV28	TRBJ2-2	ASSLPLGGTGELF
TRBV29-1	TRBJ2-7	SVRTGTVYEQY
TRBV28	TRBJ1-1	ASSAGTAASF
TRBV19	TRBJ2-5	AVQRASVRQY
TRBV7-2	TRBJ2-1	ASSLAGGYNEQF
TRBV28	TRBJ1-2	ASSLGRHGYT
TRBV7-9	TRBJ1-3	ASSHEGGGYTIY
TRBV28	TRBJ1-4	ASSSPRDRGEKLF